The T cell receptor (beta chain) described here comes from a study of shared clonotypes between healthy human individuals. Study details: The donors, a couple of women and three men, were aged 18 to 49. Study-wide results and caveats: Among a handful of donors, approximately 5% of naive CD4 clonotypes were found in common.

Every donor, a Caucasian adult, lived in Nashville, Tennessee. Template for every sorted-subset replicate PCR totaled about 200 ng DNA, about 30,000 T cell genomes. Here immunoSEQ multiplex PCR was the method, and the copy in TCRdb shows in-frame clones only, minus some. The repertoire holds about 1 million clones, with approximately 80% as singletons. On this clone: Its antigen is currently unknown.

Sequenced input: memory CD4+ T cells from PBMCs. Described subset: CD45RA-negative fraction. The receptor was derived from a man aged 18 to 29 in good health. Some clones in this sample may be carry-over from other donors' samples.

This chain's CDR3 is CASRLREGTEAFF. CDR3 sequence (DNA): TGTGCCAGTAGGTTAAGGGAGGGCACTGAAGCTTTCTTT. The chain is built from TRBV19 and TRBJ1-1, with D unclear. This CDR3 comprises 13 residues. The germline CDR1 and CDR2 sequences are LNHDA and SQIVND (reference sequence). V shed 6 bases and J shed 4 bases, with 12 bases lying between them.